This entry lists 11 T cell receptor beta chains sequenced from one sample in a study of T cells expressing NK-cell markers. Following a re-call of the 5' RACE reads, TCRdb has one entry per CDR3 protein and lacks DNA. The sample table sets out 200,000 to 300,000 distinct CDR3 sequences. The sample was blood T cells: a sorted CD56 or NKG2C T cell subset, CD4+ or CD8+ T cells, or bulk PBMC T cells (not recorded which). The source of these receptors is a woman between 18 and 70 years old in good health.

The chain employs TRBV6-1 and TRBJ2-2. Germline CDR1 MNHNS, CDR2 SASEGT. The CDR3 totals 13 residues. The CDR3 spells CASSTTFTGELFF.

This chain links TRBV29-1 with TRBJ2-1; there is no DNA to check the TCRdb D call of TRBD2. The germline gives CDR1 SQVTM, CDR2 ANQGSEA. This CDR3 has 13 residues. The CDR3 loop reads CSAGREGGNEQFF.

The chain combines TRBV18 with TRBJ2-1; TCRdb returns TRBD1, unconfirmable since there is no DNA. The length of the CDR3 is 16 residues. Germline V lookup: CDR1 KGHSH, CDR2 LQKENI. CDR3 sequence: CASSPVVGQGGNEQFF.

This rearrangement joins TRBV5-1 to TRBJ1-3; TCRdb's D call of TRBD1 is untestable without DNA. The V gene's germline CDR1 is SGHRS and CDR2 YFSETQ. The CDR3 runs to 14 residues. The CDR3 is CASTDRGQGNTIYF.

The chain recombines TRBV5-1 with TRBJ2-5; with no DNA, the TCRdb D assignment of TRBD1 cannot be verified. This CDR3 is built from 14 residues. CDR1 SGHRS and CDR2 YFSETQ come from the germline V gene. CDR3 sequence reads: CASRARRGEETQYF.

V is TRBV4-2 and J is TRBJ2-1; as DNA is missing, the TRBD2 call by TCRdb cannot be tested. Germline V CDR1 and CDR2: LGHNA, YNFKEQ. This CDR3 has 19 residues. The CDR3 loop is CASSPISSLLAGEDNEQFF.

The V gene is TRBV12-3 or TRBV12-4, the J gene TRBJ2-4; TCRdb gives TRBD2 as the D gene, but with no DNA this cannot be confirmed. This CDR3 contains 14 residues. CDR3 amino acids: CASRRAGGKNIQYF.

The chain is built from TRBV7-8 and TRBJ2-5; the TRBD1 assignment by TCRdb is unverifiable without DNA. The CDR3 extends over 14 amino acids. Germline V gene sequence: CDR1 SGHVS, CDR2 FQNEAQ. This CDR3 is CASSLIPGMGTQYF.

This chain joins TRBV6-6 and TRBJ1-3; TCRdb's D call of TRBD1 is untestable without DNA. The CDR3 runs to 12 residues. Looked up from germline, CDR1 is MNHNY and CDR2 is SVGAGI (reference sequence). The CDR3 loop reads CASTRLGNTIYF.

The CDR3 loop is CASSPTGGRETQYF. The chain carries TRBV18 and TRBJ2-5. Germline CDR1 reads KGHSH; CDR2 reads LQKENI. The CDR3 extends over 14 amino acids.

The rearrangement joins TRBV12-3 or TRBV12-4 to TRBJ1-1. The CDR3 contains 13 residues. CDR3 residues: CASSGGPNTEAFF.